The present entry profiles one T cell receptor (beta chain) with its context. Many counts were recorded for this clonotype. It lacks a known antigen. Base qualities were left out, and no much larger clone turns up one base away. These data come from a study of T cell repertoires in cytomegalovirus infection (dated by TCRdb to about 2019). Regarding the study in general: Recently identified HLA-C-restricted CMV epitopes, whose presentation resists viral immunomodulation, were targeted by peptide stimulations together with well-studied HLA-B-restricted epitopes. Donor HLA type was relevant to the analysis, as public TCR beta signatures indicated carriage of CMV infection together with the matching HLA type. Beyond this particular receptor, the publication reports: The ex vivo response was dominated by HLA-C-restricted CMV-specific TCR beta clonotypes, which also provided the single most frequent clonotype in two of eight donors. In both this cohort and an independent cohort of 300 to 450 donors, the cumulative frequency of public TCR beta family members distinguished carriers of CMV infection plus the relevant HLA type.

The CDR3 holds 15 amino acids from the cysteine to the phenylalanine. Only the CDR3 region is kept as DNA, spanning 45 bases read in frame from base 1. The V end loses 5 bases and the J end loses 3 bases, and a stretch of 17 bases separates them. Taken from the germline V gene, the CDR1 and CDR2 loops are SGHVS and FNYEAQ. The sample's treatment or condition, from its label and the paper: in vitro stimulation with specific CMV peptide epitopes to enrich CMV-specific T cells. The sequencing machine was an Illumina HiSeq 1500. The public sequencing data were trimmed at Q25 with fastp and processed into clonotypes with MiXCR by TCRdb, which kept only in-frame beta chains. Rows matching on CDR3 protein sequence are summarized as one entry with the most common DNA and genes. The sample table lists 640,000 or so distinct CDR3 sequences, roughly 33% of them with a count of one. Around a sixth of the sample rests with the top ten.

The chain is made from TRBV7-6 and TRBJ2-7, with the D gene not clear enough to name. The source is a human donor in good health (CMV status not recorded). Some clones in this sample may be carry-over from other donors' samples. The input for sequencing was cultured PBMCs, taken from culture after CMV antigen stimulation. The base sequence is TGTGCCAGCAGCACCAGACTCGGGCAAATCTACGAGCAGTACTTC. This codes for CASSTRLGQIYEQYF.